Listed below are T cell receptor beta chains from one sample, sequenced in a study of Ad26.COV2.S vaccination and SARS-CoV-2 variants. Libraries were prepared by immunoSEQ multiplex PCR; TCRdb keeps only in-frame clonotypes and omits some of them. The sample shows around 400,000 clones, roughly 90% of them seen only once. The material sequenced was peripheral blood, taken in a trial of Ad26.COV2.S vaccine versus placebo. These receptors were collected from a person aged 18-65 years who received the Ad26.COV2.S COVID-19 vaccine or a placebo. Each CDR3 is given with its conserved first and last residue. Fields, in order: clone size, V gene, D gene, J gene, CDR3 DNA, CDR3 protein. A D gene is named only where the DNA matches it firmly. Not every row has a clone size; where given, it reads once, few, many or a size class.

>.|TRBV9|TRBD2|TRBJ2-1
TGTGCCAGCAGCGTACCGTCTAGCGGTCTGACCTACAATGAGCAGTTCTTC
CASSVPSSGLTYNEQFF
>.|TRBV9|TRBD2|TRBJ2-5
TGTGCCAGCAGCGGGGGACTGGGACTAGCGGGAGATTCGGAGACCCAGTACTTC
CASSGGLGLAGDSETQYF
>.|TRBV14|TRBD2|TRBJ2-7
TGTGCCAGCAGCCAAGCACTAGCGGCCTACGAGCAGTACTTC
CASSQALAAYEQYF
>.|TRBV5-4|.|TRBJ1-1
TGTGCCAGCAGCTTGGTTGGGAGCACTGAAGCTTTCTTT
CASSLVGSTEAFF
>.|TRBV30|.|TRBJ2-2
TGTGCCTGGAGCAGCGCGATCGGGGAGCTGTTTTTT
CAWSSAIGELFF
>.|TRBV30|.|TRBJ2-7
TGTGCCTGGAGTGTTTCGGAGGTATACGAGCAGTACTTC
CAWSVSEVYEQYF
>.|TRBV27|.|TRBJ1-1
TGTGCCAGCAGTGCTCAGGCGATGGGTACTGAAGCTTTCTTT
CASSAQAMGTEAFF
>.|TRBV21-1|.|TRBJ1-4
TGTGCCAGCAGCACCTGGACGGATTCGCTGTTTTTT
CASSTWTDSLFF
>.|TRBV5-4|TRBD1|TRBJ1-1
TGTGCCAGCAGCCCCCGGACAGGGGGTTTGAACACTGAAGCTTTCTTT
CASSPRTGGLNTEAFF
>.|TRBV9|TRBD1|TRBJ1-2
TGTGCCAGCAGCGGTCAGGGGGCGGACTATGGCTACACCTTC
CASSGQGADYGYTF
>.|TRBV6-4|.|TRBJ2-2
TGTGCCAGCTCCCGGGACAACACCGGGGAGCTGTTTTTT
CASSRDNTGELFF
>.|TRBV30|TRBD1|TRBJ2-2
TGTGCCTGGAACAGGGGCGCCCACACCGGGGAGCTGTTTTTT
CAWNRGAHTGELFF
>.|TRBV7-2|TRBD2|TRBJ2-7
TGTGCCAGCAGCCCGGCCGGGCTAGCGGGAGTCAACGAGCAGTACTTC
CASSPAGLAGVNEQYF
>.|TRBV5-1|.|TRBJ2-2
TGCGCCAGCAGCTTCCTTTTGACAGGATCCACCGGGGAGCTGTTTTTT
CASSFLLTGSTGELFF
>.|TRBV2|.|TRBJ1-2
TGTGCCAGCAGTGAAGCGAACGGTAACTATGGCTACACCTTC
CASSEANGNYGYTF
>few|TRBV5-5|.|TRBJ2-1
TGTGCCAGCAGCCTCTACAATGAGCAGTTCTTC
CASSLYNEQFF
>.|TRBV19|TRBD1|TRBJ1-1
TGTGCCAGTAGTAGAGAAACAGGGGTCACTGAAGCTTTCTTT
CASSRETGVTEAFF
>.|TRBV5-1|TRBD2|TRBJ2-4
TGCGCCAGCAGGGATAGCGGGAGGAACATTCAGTACTTC
CASRDSGRNIQYF
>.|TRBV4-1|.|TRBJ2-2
TGCGCCAGCAGCCAAGAGGACGGGGAGCTGTTTTTT
CASSQEDGELFF
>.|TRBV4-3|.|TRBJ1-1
TGCGCCAGCAGCCAAGATGCGGGTGGGACTGAAGCTTTCTTT
CASSQDAGGTEAFF
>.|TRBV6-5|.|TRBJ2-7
TGTGCCAGCAGTTACTCGACAGTCTACGAGCAGTACTTC
CASSYSTVYEQYF
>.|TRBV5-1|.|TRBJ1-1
TGCGCCAGCAGCTTGGTGGGTATCACTGAAGCTTTCTTT
CASSLVGITEAFF
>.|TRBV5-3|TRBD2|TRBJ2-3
TGTGCCAGAAGCTCGCCCCTAACGACTAGCGGGAGCTCCCTTACCCCAGATACGCAGTATTTT
CARSSPLTTSGSSLTPDTQYF
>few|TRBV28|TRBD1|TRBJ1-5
TGTGCCAGCAGCTACAGGGACAGCGGCAATCAGCCCCAGCATTTT
CASSYRDSGNQPQHF
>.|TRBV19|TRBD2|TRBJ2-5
TGTGCCAGCCAAGGAGGGCGGGAGGCAGAGACCCAGTACTTC
CASQGGREAETQYF
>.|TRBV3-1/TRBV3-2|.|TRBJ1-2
TGTGCCAGCAGCTCGGACAGAATGGGTGGCTACACCTTC
CASSSDRMGGYTF
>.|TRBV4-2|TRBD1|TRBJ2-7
TGTGCCAGCAGCCAAGGCAGGGGGACAGGGAAGGTGTACGAGCAGTACTTC
CASSQGRGTGKVYEQYF
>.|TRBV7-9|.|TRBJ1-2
TGTGCCAGTAGCGGTGGGGGGAAGATTTCGATGGGCTACACCTTC
CASSGGGKISMGYTF
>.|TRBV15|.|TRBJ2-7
TGTGCCACCAGCAACTACGGGGATGAGGGGGCCTACGAGCAGTACTTC
CATSNYGDEGAYEQYF
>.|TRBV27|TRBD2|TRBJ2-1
TGTGCCAGCAGTCTCCACGGTCTAGCGGACCACAATGAGCAGTTCTTC
CASSLHGLADHNEQFF
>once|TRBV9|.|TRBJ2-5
TGTGCCAGCAGCGAAGGCCTTCATGGGACAGAGACCCAGTACTTC
CASSEGLHGTETQYF
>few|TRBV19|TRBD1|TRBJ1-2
TGTGCCAGTACCGTGGGACAGGGGGGTAACTATGGCTACACCTTC
CASTVGQGGNYGYTF
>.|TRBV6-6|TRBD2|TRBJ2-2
TGTGCCAGCAGCCCCCGGGGGGGACAGAACACCGGGGAGCTGTTTTTT
CASSPRGGQNTGELFF
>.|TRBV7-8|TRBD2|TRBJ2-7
TGTGCCAGCAGCTATTGGACTAGCGGGAGTAGCTCCTACGAGCAGTACTTC
CASSYWTSGSSSYEQYF
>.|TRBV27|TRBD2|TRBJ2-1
TGTGCCAGCAGTTTTCTAGCGGGAGCTTTTTATGAGCAGTTCTTC
CASSFLAGAFYEQFF
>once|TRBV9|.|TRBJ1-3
TGTGCCAGCAGCGTAGGGGCTACGGGAAACACCATATATTTT
CASSVGATGNTIYF
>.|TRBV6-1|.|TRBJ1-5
TGTGCCAGCAGTGAGGGACAAGGGCACAATCAGCCCCAGCATTTT
CASSEGQGHNQPQHF
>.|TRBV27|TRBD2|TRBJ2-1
TGTGCCAGCAGTGCCCCACTAGCGACCTCCTACAATGAGCAGTTCTTC
CASSAPLATSYNEQFF
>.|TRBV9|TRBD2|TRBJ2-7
TGTGCCAGCAGCGTCCGGGAGGGGAACGAGCAGTACTTC
CASSVREGNEQYF
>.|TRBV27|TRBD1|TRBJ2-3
TGTGCCAGCACCTCGACAGGGCGCACAGATACGCAGTATTTT
CASTSTGRTDTQYF
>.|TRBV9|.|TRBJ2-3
TGTGCCAGCAGCGTAGGAGGTAGTCCTAGCACAGATACGCAGTATTTT
CASSVGGSPSTDTQYF
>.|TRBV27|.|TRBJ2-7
TGTGCCACCAGGAGGGACCTGGGAGGCGAGCAGTACTTC
CATRRDLGGEQYF
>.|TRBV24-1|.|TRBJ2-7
TGTGCCACCAGTGGCGGGGACAGTTCTAGCTACGAGCAGTACTTC
CATSGGDSSSYEQYF
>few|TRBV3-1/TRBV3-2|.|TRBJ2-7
TGTGCCAGCAGCCAAGCCACAAAAGGAGAGCAGTACTTC
CASSQATKGEQYF
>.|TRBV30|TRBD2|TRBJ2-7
TGTGCCTGGAGTGTATCTAGCGGGAGATACGAGCAGTACTTC
CAWSVSSGRYEQYF
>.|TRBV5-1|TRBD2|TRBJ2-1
TGCGCCAGCAGCTCGACGGGACTAGCGGGAGGGAGCTCCTACAATGAGCAGTTCTTC
CASSSTGLAGGSSYNEQFF
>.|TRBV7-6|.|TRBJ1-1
TGTGCCAGCAGCCCCGGGGGGGGGACTGAAGCTTTCTTT
CASSPGGGTEAFF
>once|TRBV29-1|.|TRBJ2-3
TGCAGCGTTGAAGCAGGGGCCGGAGGGGATACGCAGTATTTT
CSVEAGAGGDTQYF
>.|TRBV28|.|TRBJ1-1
TGTGCCAGCAGTTTATGGGCCAGGGGCCGAACTGAAGCTTTCTTT
CASSLWARGRTEAFF
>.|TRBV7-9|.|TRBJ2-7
TGTGCCAGCAGCACACGAGACAGTTACGAGCAGTACTTC
CASSTRDSYEQYF
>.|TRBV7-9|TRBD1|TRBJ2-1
TGTGCCAGGGGACAGAGCAATGAGCAGTTCTTC
CARGQSNEQFF
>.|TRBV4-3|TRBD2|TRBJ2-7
TGCGCCAGCAGCCAAGGACTAGCGTTCACGTACGAGCAGTACTTC
CASSQGLAFTYEQYF
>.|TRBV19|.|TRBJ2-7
TGTGCCAGTAGTCTCGGCGGATCTTACGAGCAGTACTTC
CASSLGGSYEQYF
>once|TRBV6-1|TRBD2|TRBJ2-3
TGTGCCAGCAGTGAATATAGCGGGACCCGCACAGATACGCAGTATTTT
CASSEYSGTRTDTQYF
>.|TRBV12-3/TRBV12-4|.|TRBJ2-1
TGTGCCAGCAGTTTCGGCCCTGAAGGGGAGCAGTTCTTC
CASSFGPEGEQFF